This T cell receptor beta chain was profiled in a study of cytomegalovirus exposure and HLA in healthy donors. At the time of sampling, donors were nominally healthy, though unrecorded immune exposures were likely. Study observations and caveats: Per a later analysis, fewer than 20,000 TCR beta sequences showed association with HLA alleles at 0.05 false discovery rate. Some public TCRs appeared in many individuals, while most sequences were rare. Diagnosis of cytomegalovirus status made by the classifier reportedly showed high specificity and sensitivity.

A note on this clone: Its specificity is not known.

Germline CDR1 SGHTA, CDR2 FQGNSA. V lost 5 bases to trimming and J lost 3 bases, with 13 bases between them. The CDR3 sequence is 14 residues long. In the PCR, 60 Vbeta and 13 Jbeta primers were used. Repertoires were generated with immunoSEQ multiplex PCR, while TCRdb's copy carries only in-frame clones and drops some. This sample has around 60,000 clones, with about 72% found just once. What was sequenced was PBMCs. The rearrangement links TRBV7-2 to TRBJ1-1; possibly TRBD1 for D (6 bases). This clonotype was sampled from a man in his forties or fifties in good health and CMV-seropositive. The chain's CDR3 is CASSGGPGDTEAFF. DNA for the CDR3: TGTGCCAGCAGCGGGGGCCCTGGGGACACTGAAGCTTTCTTT.